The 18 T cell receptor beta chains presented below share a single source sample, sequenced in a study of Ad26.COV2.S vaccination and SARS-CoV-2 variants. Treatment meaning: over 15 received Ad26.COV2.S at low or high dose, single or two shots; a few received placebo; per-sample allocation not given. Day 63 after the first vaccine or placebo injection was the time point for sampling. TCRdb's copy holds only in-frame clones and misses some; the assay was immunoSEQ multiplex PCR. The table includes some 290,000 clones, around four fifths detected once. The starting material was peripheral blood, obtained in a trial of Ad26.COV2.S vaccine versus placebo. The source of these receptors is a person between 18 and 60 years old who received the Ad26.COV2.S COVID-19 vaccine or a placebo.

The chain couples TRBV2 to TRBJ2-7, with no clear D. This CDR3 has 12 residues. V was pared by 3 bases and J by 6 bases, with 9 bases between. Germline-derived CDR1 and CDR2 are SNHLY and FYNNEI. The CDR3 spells CASSEMGAEQYF. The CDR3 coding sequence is TGTGCCAGCAGTGAGATGGGTGCCGAGCAGTACTTC.

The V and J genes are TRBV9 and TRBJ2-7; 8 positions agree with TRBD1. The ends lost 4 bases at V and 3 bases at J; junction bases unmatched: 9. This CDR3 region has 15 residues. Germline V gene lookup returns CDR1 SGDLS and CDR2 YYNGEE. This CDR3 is CASSPSGQGDYEQYF. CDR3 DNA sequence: TGTGCCAGCAGCCCCTCCGGACAGGGCGACTACGAGCAGTACTTC.

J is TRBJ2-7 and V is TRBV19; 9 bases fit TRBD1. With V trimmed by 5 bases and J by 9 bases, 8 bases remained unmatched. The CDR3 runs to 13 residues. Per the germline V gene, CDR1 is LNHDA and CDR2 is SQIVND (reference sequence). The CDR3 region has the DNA TGTGCCAGTAGTTCGGACAGGGGAAGGTGGCAGTACTTC. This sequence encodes CASSSDRGRWQYF.

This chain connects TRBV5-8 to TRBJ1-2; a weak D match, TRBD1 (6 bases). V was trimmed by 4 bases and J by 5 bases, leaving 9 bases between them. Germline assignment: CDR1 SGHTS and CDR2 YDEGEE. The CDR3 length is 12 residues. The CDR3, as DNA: TGTGCCAGCAGCCCAGGACAGTATGGCTACACCTTC. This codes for CASSPGQYGYTF.

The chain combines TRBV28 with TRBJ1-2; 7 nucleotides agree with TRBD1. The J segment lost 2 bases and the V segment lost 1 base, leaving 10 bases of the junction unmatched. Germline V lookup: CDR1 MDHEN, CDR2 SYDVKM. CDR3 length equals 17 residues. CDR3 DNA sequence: TGTGCCAGCAGTTTATTCCCGGGACAGACCACCAACTATGGCTACACCTTC. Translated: CASSLFPGQTTNYGYTF.

Here the CDR3 reads CSAGFEQYF. The CDR3, as DNA: TGCAGTGCTGGGTTTGAGCAGTACTTC. The genes are TRBV20-1 and TRBJ2-7; D is unclear. CDR1 and CDR2 (germline): DFQATT, SNEGSKA (reference sequence). V was shortened by 5 bases and J by 7 bases, with 6 bases between the two germline ends. The CDR3 extends over 9 amino acids.

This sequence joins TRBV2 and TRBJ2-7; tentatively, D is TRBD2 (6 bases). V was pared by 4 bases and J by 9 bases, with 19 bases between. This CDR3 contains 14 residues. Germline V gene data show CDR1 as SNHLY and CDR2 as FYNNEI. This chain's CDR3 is CASSGESGQPGQYF. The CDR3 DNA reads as TGTGCCAGCAGTGGGGAGAGCGGGCAGCCCGGGCAGTACTTC.

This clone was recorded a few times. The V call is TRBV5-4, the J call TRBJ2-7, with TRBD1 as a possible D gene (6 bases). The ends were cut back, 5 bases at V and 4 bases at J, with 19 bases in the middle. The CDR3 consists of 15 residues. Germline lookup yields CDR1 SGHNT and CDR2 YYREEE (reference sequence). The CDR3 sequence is CASSPRAEGVYEQYF. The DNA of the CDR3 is TGTGCCAGCAGTCCCCGCGCCGAGGGGGTTTACGAGCAGTACTTC. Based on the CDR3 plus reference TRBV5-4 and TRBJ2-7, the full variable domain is ETGVTQSPTHLIKTRGQQVTLRCSSQSGHNTVSWYQQALGQGPQFIFQYYREEENGRGNFPPRFSGLQFPNYSSELNVNALELDDSALYLCASSPRAEGVYEQYFGPGTRLTVT.

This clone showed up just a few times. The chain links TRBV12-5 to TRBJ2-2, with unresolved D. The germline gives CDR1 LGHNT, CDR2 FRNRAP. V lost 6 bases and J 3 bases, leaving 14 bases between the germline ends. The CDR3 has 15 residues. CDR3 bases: TGTGCTAGTGGCATCGCCTCAGGTGACACCGGGGAGCTGTTTTTT. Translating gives CASGIASGDTGELFF.

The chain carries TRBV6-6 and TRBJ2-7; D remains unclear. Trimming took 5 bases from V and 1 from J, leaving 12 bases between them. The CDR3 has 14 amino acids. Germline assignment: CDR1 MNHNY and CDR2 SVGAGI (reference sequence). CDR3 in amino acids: CASSPQHDSYEQYF. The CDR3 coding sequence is TGTGCCAGCAGTCCCCAACATGATTCCTACGAGCAGTACTTC.

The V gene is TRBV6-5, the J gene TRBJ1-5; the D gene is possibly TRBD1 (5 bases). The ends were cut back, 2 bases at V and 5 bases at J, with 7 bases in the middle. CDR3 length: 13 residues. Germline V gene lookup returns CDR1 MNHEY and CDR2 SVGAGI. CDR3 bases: TGTGCCAGCAGTTACGGCAGGGATCAGCCCCAGCATTTT. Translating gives CASSYGRDQPQHF.

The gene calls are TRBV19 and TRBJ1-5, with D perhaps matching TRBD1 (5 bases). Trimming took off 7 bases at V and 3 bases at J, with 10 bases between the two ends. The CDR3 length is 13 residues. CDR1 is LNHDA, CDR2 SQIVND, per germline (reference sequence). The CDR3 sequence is CASKWGSNQPQHF. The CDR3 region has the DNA TGTGCCAGTAAGTGGGGGTCCAATCAGCCCCAGCATTTT.

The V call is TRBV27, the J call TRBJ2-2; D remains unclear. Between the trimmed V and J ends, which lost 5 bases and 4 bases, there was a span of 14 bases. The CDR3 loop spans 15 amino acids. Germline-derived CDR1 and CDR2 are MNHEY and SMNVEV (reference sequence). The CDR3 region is CASSLTLVGTGELFF. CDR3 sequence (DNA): TGTGCCAGCAGTCTCACCTTAGTCGGCACCGGGGAGCTGTTTTTT.

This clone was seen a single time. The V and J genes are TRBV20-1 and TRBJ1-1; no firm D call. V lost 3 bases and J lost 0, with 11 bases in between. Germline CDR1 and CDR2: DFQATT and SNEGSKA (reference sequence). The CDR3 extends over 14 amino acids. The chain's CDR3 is CSASLRIMNTEAFF. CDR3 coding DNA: TGCAGTGCTAGTCTTCGAATCATGAACACTGAAGCTTTCTTT.

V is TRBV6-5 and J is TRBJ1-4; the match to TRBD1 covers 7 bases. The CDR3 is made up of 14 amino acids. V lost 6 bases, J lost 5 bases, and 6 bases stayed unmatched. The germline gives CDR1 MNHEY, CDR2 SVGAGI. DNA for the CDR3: TGTGCCAGCAGAATGACAGGGTTAAATGAAAAACTGTTTTTT. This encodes CASRMTGLNEKLFF.

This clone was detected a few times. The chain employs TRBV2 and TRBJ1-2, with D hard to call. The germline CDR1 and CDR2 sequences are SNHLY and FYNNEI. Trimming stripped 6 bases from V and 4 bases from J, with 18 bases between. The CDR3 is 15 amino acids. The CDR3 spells CASSADLRPRYGYTF. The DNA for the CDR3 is TGTGCCAGCAGCGCAGATTTGCGACCCCGCTATGGCTACACCTTC.

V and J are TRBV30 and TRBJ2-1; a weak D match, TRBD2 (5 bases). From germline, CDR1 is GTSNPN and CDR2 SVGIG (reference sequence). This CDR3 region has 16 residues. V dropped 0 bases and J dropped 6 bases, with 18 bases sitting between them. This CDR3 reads CAWSVPLLAAVNEQFF. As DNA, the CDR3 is TGTGCCTGGAGTGTACCCTTGCTAGCTGCTGTCAATGAGCAGTTCTTC.

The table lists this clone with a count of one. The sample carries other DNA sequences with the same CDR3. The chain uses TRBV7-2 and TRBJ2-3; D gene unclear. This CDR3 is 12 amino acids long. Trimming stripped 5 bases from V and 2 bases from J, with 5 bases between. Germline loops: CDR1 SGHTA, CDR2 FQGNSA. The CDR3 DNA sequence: TGTGCCAGCAGCCCTTACACAGATACGCAGTATTTT. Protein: CASSPYTDTQYF.